One sample yielded the 8 T cell receptor beta chains listed below, sequenced in a study of naive and memory T cell subsets. General study findings and limits: A few larger clonotypes appeared in naive repertoires, especially CD8, possibly memory cells re-expressing CD45RA.

An equimolar mix of two oligonucleotides served as the beta constant-region primer for TRBC1 and TRBC2. Nested alpha and beta constant-region primers with the SP2 primer drove four PCR rounds on ligated cDNA. TCRdb processed the UMI-ligation and nested PCR reads anew with MiXCR; each CDR3 protein has one entry. Found here are roughly 100,000 distinct CDR3 sequences, roughly 10% of them singletons; the top ten hold approximately 0.14%. These TCRs' antigens remain unknown. The specimen sequenced was naive CD4+ T cells from blood. These receptors originate from a human donor in good health.

The genes are TRBV5-4 and TRBJ2-4; D is unresolved. This CDR3 is built from 16 residues. V was pared by 0 bases and J by 7 bases, with 17 bases between. Germline V gene lookup returns CDR1 SGHNT and CDR2 YYREEE (reference sequence). CDR3 sequence reads: CASSLAETPVSNIQYF. The CDR3 nucleotides are TGTGCCAGCAGCTTGGCCGAGACACCGGTGAGCAACATTCAGTACTTC.

The chain employs TRBV27 and TRBJ1-3; D remains ambiguous. Trimming stripped 3 bases from V and 3 bases from J, with 6 bases between. The CDR3 covers 13 residues. Germline CDR1 MNHEY, CDR2 SMNVEV (reference sequence). The CDR3 sequence is CASSFSGGNTIYF. The CDR3 DNA is TGTGCCAGCAGTTTCAGCGGTGGAAACACCATATATTTT.

The chain carries TRBV20-1 and TRBJ2-7; unclear D gene. CDR1 is DFQATT and CDR2 is SNEGSKA in the germline V gene (reference sequence). The CDR3 totals 14 residues. V was pared by 5 bases and J by 7 bases, with 21 bases between. CDR3 in amino acids: CSAGGIGKPTEQYF. CDR3 bases: TGCAGTGCTGGCGGTATAGGGAAACCAACAGAGCAGTACTTC.

The chain uses TRBV7-3 and TRBJ2-1; D possibly corresponds to TRBD2 (6 bases). The CDR3 contains 15 residues. V lost 1 base and J lost 0, with 7 bases in between. Germline V lookup: CDR1 SGHTA, CDR2 FQGTGA. DNA of the CDR3: TGTGCCAGCAGCTTAATAGCGGCCTCCTACAATGAGCAGTTCTTC. It translates to CASSLIAASYNEQFF.

The chain links TRBV12-3 or TRBV12-4 to TRBJ1-4; 7 positions match TRBD1. CDR3 length: 16 amino acids. V shed 6 bases, J shed 2 bases, and the junction held 9 bases outside the gene matches. The CDR3 loop reads CASRTGQAFTNEKLFF. CDR3 coding DNA: TGTGCCAGCAGGACCGGACAGGCCTTCACTAATGAAAAACTGTTTTTT.

This clonotype was recorded at least ten times. V and J are TRBV24-1 and TRBJ2-7; D ambiguous. CDR1 is KGHDR and CDR2 is SFDVKD in the germline V gene. V lost 1 base and J 4 bases, leaving 10 bases between the germline ends. CDR3 length: 14 residues. The CDR3 sequence: CATSDFWPPYEQYF. In DNA, the CDR3 is TGTGCCACCAGTGATTTTTGGCCACCTTACGAGCAGTACTTC.

This clonotype was picked up many times. The genes are TRBV20-1 and TRBJ1-2; no definite D call. Germline loops: CDR1 DFQATT, CDR2 SNEGSKA (reference sequence). This CDR3 contains 14 residues. The CDR3 region is CTVHSDQEWDGYTF. CDR3 coding DNA: TGCACTGTTCATTCCGACCAGGAATGGGATGGCTACACCTTC.

This clonotype was picked up many times. The chain couples TRBV18 to TRBJ1-1; 7 nucleotides line up with TRBD1. The V gene end was trimmed by 2 bases and the J gene end by 2 bases; junction bases not matched to a gene: 2. Germline-derived CDR1 and CDR2 are KGHSH and LQKENI. The CDR3 spans 14 residues. The chain's CDR3 is CASSPGTDNTEAFF. CDR3 bases: TGTGCCAGCTCACCAGGGACAGATAACACTGAAGCTTTCTTT.